This T cell receptor beta chain was sequenced for a study of memory CD4+ T cells and cytomegalovirus serostatus. The study's findings and limits: Suggested: most of the CMV-linked TCR signature lies in CD4+ memory cells.

Single viable CD3+CD4+CD8-CD45RO+ cells were sorted as the memory CD4+ T cells. This clone showed up just a few times. Its antigen is unknown. Generated by immunoSEQ multiplex PCR, the TCRdb table keeps only in-frame clones and is missing some. The sample has around 50,000 clones, 75% to 85% seen once. Trimming stripped 8 bases from V and 3 bases from J, with 14 bases between. Germline V gene sequence: CDR1 MDHEN, CDR2 SYDVKM. This CDR3 spans 14 amino acids. The rearrangement links TRBV28 to TRBJ2-1; maybe TRBD2 (5 bases). This receptor was identified in an adult in good health and CMV-seronegative. The sequenced sample was memory CD4+ T cells from blood. The CDR3 DNA sequence: TGTGCCAGCGGGCCGGGATCGCTCTACAATGAGCAGTTCTTC. Protein product: CASGPGSLYNEQFF.